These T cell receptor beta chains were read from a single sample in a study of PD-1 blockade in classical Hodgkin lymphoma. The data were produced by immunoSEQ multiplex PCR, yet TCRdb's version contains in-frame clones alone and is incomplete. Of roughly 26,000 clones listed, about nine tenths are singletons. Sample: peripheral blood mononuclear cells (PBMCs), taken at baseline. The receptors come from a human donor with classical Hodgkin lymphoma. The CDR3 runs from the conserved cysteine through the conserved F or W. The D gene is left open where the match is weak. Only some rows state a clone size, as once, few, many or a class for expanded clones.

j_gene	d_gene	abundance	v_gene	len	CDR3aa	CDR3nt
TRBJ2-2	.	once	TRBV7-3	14	CASSFSLGSGELFF	TGTGCCAGCAGCTTTTCCCTTGGGTCCGGGGAGCTGTTTTTT
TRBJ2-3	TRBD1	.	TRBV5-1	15	CASSLQGVGTDTQYF	TGCGCCAGCAGCCTCCAGGGGGTTGGTACAGATACGCAGTATTTT
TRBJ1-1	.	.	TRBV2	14	CASGRQLLNTEAFF	TGTGCCAGCGGTAGACAGTTACTCAACACTGAAGCTTTCTTT
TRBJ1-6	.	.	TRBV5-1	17	CASSFTTPSSYNSPLHF	TGCGCCAGCAGCTTTACGACACCCTCCTCCTATAATTCACCCCTCCACTTT
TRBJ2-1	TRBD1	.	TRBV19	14	CASSMGQGTNEQFF	TGTGCCAGTAGTATGGGACAGGGGACAAATGAGCAGTTCTTC
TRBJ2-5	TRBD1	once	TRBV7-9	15	CASSLVSGQQETQYF	TGTGCCAGCAGCTTAGTATCGGGACAGCAAGAGACCCAGTACTTC
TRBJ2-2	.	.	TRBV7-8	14	CASSQVRAVGELFF	TGTGCCAGCAGCCAGGTCCGCGCGGTCGGGGAGCTGTTTTTT
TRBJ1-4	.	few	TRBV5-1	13	CASSPSINEKLFF	TGCGCCAGCAGCCCCAGTATTAATGAAAAACTGTTTTTT
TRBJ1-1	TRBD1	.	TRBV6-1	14	CASTGTAKNTEAFF	TGTGCCAGCACGGGGACAGCTAAGAACACTGAAGCTTTCTTT
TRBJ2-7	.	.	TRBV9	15	CASSVGELGIYEQYF	TGTGCCAGCAGCGTAGGTGAACTAGGCATCTACGAGCAGTACTTC
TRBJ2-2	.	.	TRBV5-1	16	CASSLAGSGNTGELFF	TGCGCCAGCAGCTTGGCGGGTAGCGGTAACACCGGGGAGCTGTTTTTT
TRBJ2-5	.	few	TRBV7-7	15	CASSLGRTYQETQYF	TGTGCTAGCAGCTTAGGGCGGACGTACCAAGAGACCCAGTACTTC
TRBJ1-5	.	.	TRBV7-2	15	CASSLRGGAGQPQHF	TGTGCCAGCAGCTTAAGGGGGGGCGCGGGGCAGCCCCAGCATTTT
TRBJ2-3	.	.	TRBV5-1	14	CASSLPTDTDTQYF	TGCGCCAGCAGCTTGCCTACGGACACAGATACGCAGTATTTT
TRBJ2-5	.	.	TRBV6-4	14	CASTMEKFQETQYF	TGTGCCAGCACCATGGAAAAATTCCAAGAGACCCAGTACTTC
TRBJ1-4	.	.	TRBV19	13	CASTSRPWEKLFF	TGTGCCAGTACCTCTAGGCCCTGGGAAAAACTGTTTTTT
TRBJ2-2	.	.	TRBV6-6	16	CASSYAAPANTGELFF	TGTGCCAGCAGTTACGCGGCACCTGCGAACACCGGGGAGCTGTTTTTT
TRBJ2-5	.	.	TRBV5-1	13	CASSLGLQETQYF	TGCGCCAGCAGCTTGGGTCTTCAAGAGACCCAGTACTTC
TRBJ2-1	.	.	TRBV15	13	CATWPGPSDEQFF	TGTGCCACGTGGCCGGGCCCCTCGGATGAGCAGTTCTTC
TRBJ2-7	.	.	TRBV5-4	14	CASSSRDTLGEQYF	TGTGCCAGCAGCTCGCGGGACACCCTGGGGGAGCAGTACTTC
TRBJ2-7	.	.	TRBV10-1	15	CASSEVRASVYEQYF	TGCGCCAGCAGTGAAGTCAGGGCGTCGGTCTACGAGCAGTACTTC
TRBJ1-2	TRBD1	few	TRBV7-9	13	CASSMTGKTGYTF	TGTGCCAGCAGCATGACAGGGAAGACGGGCTACACCTTC
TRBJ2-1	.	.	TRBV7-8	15	CASSRMRGDDNEQFF	TGTGCCAGCAGCCGCATGAGGGGGGACGACAATGAGCAGTTCTTC
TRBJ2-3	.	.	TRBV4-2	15	CASSQDRLAADTQYF	TGTGCCAGCAGCCAAGATCGTCTAGCAGCAGATACGCAGTATTTT
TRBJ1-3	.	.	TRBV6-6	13	CASTETAGNTIYF	TGTGCCAGCACTGAGACAGCTGGAAACACCATATATTTT
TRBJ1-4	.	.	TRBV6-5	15	CASSRGGEPKEKLFF	TGTGCCAGCAGTCGCGGAGGGGAGCCGAAAGAAAAACTGTTTTTT
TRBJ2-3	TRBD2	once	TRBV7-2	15	CASSPAGGTPGTQYF	TGTGCCAGCAGCCCCGCGGGGGGGACCCCCGGTACGCAGTATTTT
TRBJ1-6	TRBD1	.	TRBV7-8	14	CASSLDRVNSPLHF	TGTGCCAGCAGCCTCGACAGGGTTAATTCACCCCTCCACTTT
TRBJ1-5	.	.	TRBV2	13	CASSDQINQPQHF	TGTGCCAGCAGTGATCAGATCAATCAGCCCCAGCATTTT
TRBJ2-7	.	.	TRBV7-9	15	CASSSESQASYEQYF	TGTGCCAGCAGCTCCGAGAGCCAGGCGAGCTACGAGCAGTACTTC
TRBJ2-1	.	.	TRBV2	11	CASRSDNEQFF	TGTGCCAGCAGATCCGACAATGAGCAGTTCTTC
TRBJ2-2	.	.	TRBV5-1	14	CASSLQGTTGELFF	TGCGCCAGCAGCTTACAGGGTACCACCGGGGAGCTGTTTTTT
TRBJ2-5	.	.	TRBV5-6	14	CASSLVAARETQYF	TGTGCCAGCAGCTTGGTTGCGGCGAGAGAGACCCAGTACTTC
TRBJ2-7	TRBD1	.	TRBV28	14	CASSTSTGFYEQYF	TGTGCCAGCAGTACCTCGACAGGGTTCTACGAGCAGTACTTC
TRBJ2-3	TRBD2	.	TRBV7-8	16	CASSFQTSGSTDTQYF	TGTGCCAGCAGCTTCCAGACTAGCGGCTCAACAGATACGCAGTATTTT
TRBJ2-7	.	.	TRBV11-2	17	CASSLAWLGDEVYEQYF	TGTGCCAGCAGCTTGGCTTGGCTAGGGGATGAGGTCTACGAGCAGTACTTC
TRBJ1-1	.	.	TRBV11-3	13	CASSQGLNTEAFF	TGTGCCAGCAGCCAGGGCCTGAACACTGAAGCTTTCTTT
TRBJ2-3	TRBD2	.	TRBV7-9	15	CASRLAGASTDTQYF	TGTGCCAGCAGGTTAGCGGGGGCCAGCACAGATACGCAGTATTTT
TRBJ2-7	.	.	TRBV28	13	CASSFAGSYEQYF	TGTGCCAGCAGTTTCGCAGGGAGCTACGAGCAGTACTTC
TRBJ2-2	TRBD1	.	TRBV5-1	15	CASSWDRADTGELFF	TGCGCCAGCAGCTGGGACAGGGCGGACACCGGGGAGCTGTTTTTT
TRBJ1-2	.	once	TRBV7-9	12	CASSPGELGYTF	TGTGCCAGCAGCCCAGGGGAGTTAGGCTACACCTTC
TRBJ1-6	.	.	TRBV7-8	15	CASSLAHTVNSPLHF	TGTGCCAGCAGCTTAGCCCATACCGTAAATTCACCCCTCCACTTT
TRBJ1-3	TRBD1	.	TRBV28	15	CASSFSTGAGNTIYF	TGTGCCAGCAGTTTCTCGACAGGGGCTGGAAACACCATATATTTT
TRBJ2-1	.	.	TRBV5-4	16	CASSLSWGSSYNEQFF	TGTGCCAGCAGCTTGTCTTGGGGTAGCTCCTACAATGAGCAGTTCTTC
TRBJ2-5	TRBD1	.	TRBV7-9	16	CASSTSGTGAQETQYF	TGTGCCAGCAGCACCTCCGGGACAGGGGCCCAAGAGACCCAGTACTTC
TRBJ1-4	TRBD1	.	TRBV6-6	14	CASSQDRVNEKLFF	TGTGCCAGCAGCCAGGACAGGGTGAATGAAAAACTGTTTTTT
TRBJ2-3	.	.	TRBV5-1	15	CASSLAGLRADTQYF	TGCGCCAGCAGCTTGGCCGGTCTGCGTGCAGATACGCAGTATTTT
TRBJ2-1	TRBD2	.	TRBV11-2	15	CASSLGTSGGDEQFF	TGTGCCAGCAGCTTAGGGACTAGCGGGGGCGATGAGCAGTTCTTC
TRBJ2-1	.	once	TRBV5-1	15	CASSSAGSSYNEQFF	TGCGCCAGCAGCTCGGCAGGGAGCTCCTACAATGAGCAGTTCTTC
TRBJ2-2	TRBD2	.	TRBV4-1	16	CASSTPSGIGTGELFF	TGCGCCAGCAGCACCCCTAGCGGTATTGGGACCGGGGAGCTGTTTTTT
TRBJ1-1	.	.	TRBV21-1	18	CASSKIQTGGCMNTEAFF	TGTGCCAGCAGCAAAATCCAGACAGGGGGTTGCATGAACACTGAAGCTTTCTTT
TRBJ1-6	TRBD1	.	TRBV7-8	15	CASSLARDSGSPLHF	TGTGCCAGCAGCTTAGCCCGGGACAGCGGTTCACCCCTCCACTTT